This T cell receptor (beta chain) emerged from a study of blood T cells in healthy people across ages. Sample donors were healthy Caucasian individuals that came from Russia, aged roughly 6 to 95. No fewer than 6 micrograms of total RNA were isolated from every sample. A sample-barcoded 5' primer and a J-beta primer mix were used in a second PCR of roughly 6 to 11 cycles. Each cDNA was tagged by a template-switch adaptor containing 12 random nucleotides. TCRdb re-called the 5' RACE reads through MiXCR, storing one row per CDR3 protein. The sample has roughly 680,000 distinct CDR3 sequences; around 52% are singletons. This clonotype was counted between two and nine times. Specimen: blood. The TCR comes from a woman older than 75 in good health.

The CDR3: CASSLALRTSGVNEQFF. Written as DNA, the CDR3 is TGTGCCAGCAGCTTAGCTCTAAGGACTAGCGGGGTCAATGAGCAGTTCTTC. V is TRBV7-2 and J is TRBJ2-1; 12 bases agree with TRBD2. This CDR3 spans 17 amino acids. With V trimmed by 0 bases and J by 6 bases, 6 bases remained unmatched. Germline-derived CDR1 and CDR2 are SGHTA and FQGNSA.